The rows below give T cell receptor beta chains drawn from one sample of a study of T cells in Graves' hyperthyroidism and ophthalmopathy. MiXCR was run by TCRdb on the multiplex PCR reads, yielding one entry per CDR3 protein. This table holds about 420,000 distinct CDR3 sequences, approximately 15% found once. Specimen: blood. These receptors were obtained from a young woman with Graves' hyperthyroidism. Both conserved end residues are part of each CDR3. The D gene is left open where the match is weak. Clone size is given for some rows only: seen once, a few or many times, or a class if the clone is expanded.

V,size,J,D,DNA,CDR3
TRBV28,many,TRBJ2-7,TRBD2,TGTGCCAGCAGTTCACCGGGACTAGCGGGTAAAGAGCAGTACTTC,CASSSPGLAGKEQYF
TRBV27,many,TRBJ2-2,TRBD2,TGTGCCAGCAGTCCGGGACTAGCGGGAGGGTTTCCGGGGGAGCTGTTTTTT,CASSPGLAGGFPGELFF
TRBV20-1,NA,TRBJ1-3,NA,TGCAGTGCTCTAAGGGGGGGACACTCTGGAAACACCATATATTTT,CSALRGGHSGNTIYF
TRBV4-1,NA,TRBJ2-1,TRBD2,TGCGCCAGCAGCGTAACGACTAGCGGGAGTTCCTACAATGAGCAGTTCTTC,CASSVTTSGSSYNEQFF
TRBV12-3/TRBV12-4,NA,TRBJ1-5,NA,TGTGCCAGCAGTCCCGGGTCAGCGGTCGGGCAGCCCCAGCATTTT,CASSPGSAVGQPQHF
TRBV6-1,NA,TRBJ2-3,TRBD2,TGTGCCAGCAGTTTAGTAGCGGGAGGGCCACGGGCAAATACGCAGTATTTT,CASSLVAGGPRANTQYF
TRBV6-6,many,TRBJ2-3,TRBD2,TGTGCCAGCAGTTACGGTCTAGCGGGAGTTTCCACAGATACGCAGTATTTT,CASSYGLAGVSTDTQYF
TRBV30,many,TRBJ2-7,NA,TGTGCCTGGAGTGTACACGGCTCCTACGAGCAGTACTTC,CAWSVHGSYEQYF
TRBV28,many,TRBJ1-4,NA,TGTGCCAGCAGGAGGCAAGGTGAAAAACTGTTTTTT,CASRRQGEKLFF
TRBV12-3/TRBV12-4,many,TRBJ2-3,TRBD2,TGTGCCAGCCTTTGGGCGGGAGTGGGACCGGATACGCAGTATTTT,CASLWAGVGPDTQYF
TRBV28,many,TRBJ1-2,NA,TGTGCCAGCAGTTCTCTGGGGCGCTATGGCTACACCTTC,CASSSLGRYGYTF
TRBV20-1,many,TRBJ2-7,TRBD2,TGCAGTGCCGACCCTAGCGGGAGGGCTTCTCGCGAGCAGTACTTC,CSADPSGRASREQYF
TRBV4-3,NA,TRBJ2-7,TRBD2,TGCGCCAGCAGCCAAGTCTTAGCTAGCGGGTCCTACGAGCAGTACTTC,CASSQVLASGSYEQYF
TRBV29-1,many,TRBJ2-2,TRBD2,TGCAGCGTGCGGGGGGCGGTGGTCCCCACCGGGGAGCTGTTTTTT,CSVRGAVVPTGELFF
TRBV18,NA,TRBJ2-5,TRBD1,TGTGCCAGCTCACGGGACAGGGCCCGTGGGGAGACCCAGTACTTC,CASSRDRARGETQYF
TRBV6-4,NA,TRBJ2-3,NA,TGTGCCAGCAGTGACTCCGTTACAGATACGCAGTATTTT,CASSDSVTDTQYF